These 3 T cell receptor beta chains were all obtained from the same sample, sequenced in a study of CD8 T cells in ankylosing spondylitis. These receptors are not linked to any known antigen. TCRdb ran MiXCR on the 5' RACE reads and lists one entry per CDR3 protein. The profile shows 750,000 to 850,000 distinct CDR3 sequences, approximately 12% of them singletons. Study-level points and caveats: Ankylosing spondylitis blood seemed to carry a telltale TCR beta motif made of several highly homologous variants.

The specimen was blood, either unsorted or a sorted T cell fraction (not recorded which). Source of these receptors: a male donor with ankylosing spondylitis.

This clonotype occurred a few times. V and J are TRBV9 and TRBJ2-1; D is unclear. The V end was cut by 1 base, the J end by 9 bases, with 8 bases between. CDR3 length: 12 residues. CDR1 is SGDLS and CDR2 is YYNGEE in the germline V gene. The CDR3 loop is CASSVPFGEQFF. The DNA of the CDR3 is TGTGCCAGCAGCGTACCATTTGGTGAGCAGTTCTTC. The full variable domain, rest sourced from reference TRBV9 and TRBJ2-1, is DSGVTQTPKHLITATGQRVTLRCSPRSGDLSVYWYQQSLDQGLQFLIQYYNGEERAKGNILERFSAQQFPDLHSELNLSSLELGDSALYFCASSVPFGEQFFGPGTRLTVL.

This chain joins TRBV7-9 and TRBJ2-1; 7 nucleotides line up with TRBD1. Trimming cost V 0 bases and J 0 bases; bases outside gene matches: 5. The CDR3 consists of 17 residues. The germline V gene has CDR1 SEHNR and CDR2 FQNEAQ (reference sequence). The CDR3 spells CASSLALQGTSYNEQFF. In nucleotides, the CDR3 is TGTGCCAGCAGCTTAGCGCTACAGGGGACCTCCTACAATGAGCAGTTCTTC.

This clonotype was counted between two and nine times. The rearrangement uses TRBV24-1 and TRBJ2-2, with 11 bases aligning to TRBD2. J gave up 4 bases and V 0 bases, and 9 bases lay outside the gene matches. This CDR3 region has 19 residues. Germline CDR1 reads KGHDR; CDR2 reads SFDVKD. The chain's CDR3 is CATSDLRSGRAYGTGELFF. The CDR3 bases are TGTGCCACCAGTGATTTGCGTAGCGGGAGGGCCTATGGCACCGGGGAGCTGTTTTTT.